The present TCR beta chain was sequenced within a study of T cells after yellow fever vaccination. Study conclusions and caveats: The CD4 compartment and the CD8 compartment contained a small share of clonotypes in common. A secondary response was less intense yet reached its peak sooner, at day 5 versus 15.

Per the germline V gene, CDR1 is KGHSH and CDR2 is LQKENI. Between the trimmed V and J ends, which lost 5 bases and 0 bases, there was a span of 13 bases. The CDR3 totals 16 residues. TCRdb re-analysed the 5' RACE reads in MiXCR, keeping a single row per CDR3 protein. The profile covers about 630,000 distinct CDR3 sequences, with roughly an eighth appearing a single time and just under 15% taken by the ten largest. With regard to this clonotype: Its target is not known.

The specimen comprised PBMCs, sampled on the day of the yellow fever booster vaccination. The gene calls are TRBV18 and TRBJ2-2; tentatively, D is TRBD1 (6 bases). This clonotype was sampled from a man aged 30 to 39 who received the YFV17D yellow fever vaccine. The CDR3 region is CASSETGPANTGELFF. CDR3 nucleotide sequence: TGTGCCAGCTCAGAGACAGGCCCGGCGAACACCGGGGAGCTGTTTTTT.